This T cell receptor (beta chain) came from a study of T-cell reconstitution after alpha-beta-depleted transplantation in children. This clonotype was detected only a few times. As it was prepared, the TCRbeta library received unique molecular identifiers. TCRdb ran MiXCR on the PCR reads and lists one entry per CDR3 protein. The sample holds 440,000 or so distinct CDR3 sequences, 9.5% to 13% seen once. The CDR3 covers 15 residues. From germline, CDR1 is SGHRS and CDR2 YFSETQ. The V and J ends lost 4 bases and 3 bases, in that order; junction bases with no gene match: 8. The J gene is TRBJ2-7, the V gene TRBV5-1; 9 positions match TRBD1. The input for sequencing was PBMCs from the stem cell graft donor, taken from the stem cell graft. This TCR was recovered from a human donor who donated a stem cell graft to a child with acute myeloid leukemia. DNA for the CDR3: TGCGCCAGCAGCCCGGGGACAGGGAACCTCTACGAGCAGTACGTC. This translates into CASSPGTGNLYEQYV.